The 10 T cell receptor beta chains reported below all come from one sample, sequenced in a study of blood T cell repertoires in COVID-19. Measured with immunoSEQ multiplex PCR; TCRdb has only the in-frame clones, and not every one. The table records fewer than 350,000 clones, around 86% of them present only once. Input material: PBMCs or T cells enriched from blood (not recorded which). Every receptor here comes from a woman in her thirties or forties who had recovered from COVID-19.

The chain couples TRBV15 to TRBJ1-2; 8 bases line up with TRBD1. Germline V gene data show CDR1 as LNHNV and CDR2 as YYDKDF (reference sequence). V was pared by 0 bases and J by 6 bases, with 9 bases of the junction left unmatched. This CDR3 spans 16 amino acids. The CDR3 spells CATSRDLGQGRDGYTF. CDR3 nucleotide sequence: TGTGCCACCAGCAGAGATCTCGGACAGGGACGAGATGGCTACACCTTC.

This chain connects TRBV24-1 to TRBJ2-2; 10 nucleotides align to TRBD2. J lost 10 bases, V lost 4 bases, and 14 bases had no gene match. CDR1 is KGHDR and CDR2 is SFDVKD in the germline V gene. The CDR3 has 17 residues. CDR3 nucleotides: TGTGCCACCAGTGACCCTAAAGCGGGAGGGCCTTTGGAGGAGCTGTTTTTT. It yields the protein CATSDPKAGGPLEELFF.

The chain uses TRBV25-1 and TRBJ1-1; possibly TRBD1 for D (6 bases). V was trimmed by 2 bases and J by 3 bases, leaving 13 bases between them. Germline V lookup: CDR1 MGHDK, CDR2 SYGVNS. This CDR3 is built from 15 residues. CDR3: CASSEGGALDTEAFF. As DNA, the CDR3 is TGTGCCAGCAGTGAAGGGGGGGCTTTGGACACTGAAGCTTTCTTT.

The CDR3 is CACRTGYGYTF. CDR3 DNA sequence: TGTGCCTGCCGTACAGGGTATGGCTACACCTTC. The rearrangement joins TRBV30 to TRBJ1-2; possible D gene TRBD1, 6 bases. CDR3 length equals 11 residues. Trimming left V 6 bases short and J 5 bases short, with 10 bases between. The germline V gene encodes CDR1 GTSNPN and CDR2 SVGIG (reference sequence).

DNA for the CDR3: TGTGCCAGCAGCCCCGGACAGGGGTACGGCTACACCTTC. This translates into CASSPGQGYGYTF. V and J are TRBV7-8 and TRBJ1-2; TRBD1 matches at 9 bases. Germline CDR1 reads SGHVS; CDR2 reads FQNEAQ. The CDR3 has 13 amino acids. V dropped 5 bases and J dropped 8; count of bases not matched to a gene: 6.

The chain uses TRBV30 and TRBJ1-3; perhaps TRBD1 as D (6 bases). V lost 4 bases and J 4 bases, leaving 20 bases between the germline ends. Germline V lookup: CDR1 GTSNPN, CDR2 SVGIG (reference sequence). There are 16 residues in the CDR3. For the CDR3, the DNA is TGTGCCTGGACCGGTCCTCGGGGGGCGGGAGGAAACACCATATATTTT. Translating gives CAWTGPRGAGGNTIYF. The full variable domain, its missing parts supplied by reference TRBV30 and TRBJ1-3, is SQTIHQWPATLVQPVGSPLSLECTVEGTSNPNLYWYRQAAGRGLQLLFYSVGIGQISSEVPQNLSASRPQDRQFILSSKKLLLSDSGFYLCAWTGPRGAGGNTIYFGEGSWLTVV.

This chain joins TRBV19 and TRBJ2-2; D ambiguous. CDR3 length: 15 residues. The germline V gene has CDR1 LNHDA and CDR2 SQIVND (reference sequence). V was cut by 4 bases and J by 5 bases, with 14 bases left in between. CDR3 DNA sequence: TGTGCCAGTAGTAGTCTGCGGCACCCGACCGGGGAGCTGTTTTTT. It specifies CASSSLRHPTGELFF.

The rearrangement joins TRBV7-6 to TRBJ1-6; tentatively, D is TRBD1 (6 bases). Trimming removed 1 base at V and 0 bases at J, with 16 bases between. CDR1 SGHVS and CDR2 FNYEAQ come from the germline V gene. CDR3 length: 19 amino acids. CDR3 in DNA: TGTGCCAGCAGCTTAGAGGCGGTGGGGGCGAGCTCCTATAATTCACCCCTCCACTTT. Protein product: CASSLEAVGASSYNSPLHF.

This chain connects TRBV30 to TRBJ1-5; 8 bases agree with TRBD1. The V gene end was trimmed by 2 bases and the J gene end by 4 bases; junction bases not matched to a gene: 7. Germline CDR1 and CDR2: GTSNPN and SVGIG (reference sequence). The CDR3 has 15 residues. DNA for the CDR3: TGTGCCTGGAGTTCGGGACAGGCGATTAATCAGCCCCAGCATTTT. Encoded protein: CAWSSGQAINQPQHF.

This chain links TRBV5-5 with TRBJ1-5; a possible D gene is TRBD1 (6 bases). The CDR3 spans 15 residues. Germline V lookup: CDR1 SGHKS, CDR2 YYEKEE (reference sequence). V dropped 2 bases and J dropped 4 bases, with 13 bases sitting between them. CDR3 in DNA: TGTGCCAGCAGCTTAGGGGGGGCCTCAAATCAGCCCCAGCATTTT. Its translation is CASSLGGASNQPQHF.